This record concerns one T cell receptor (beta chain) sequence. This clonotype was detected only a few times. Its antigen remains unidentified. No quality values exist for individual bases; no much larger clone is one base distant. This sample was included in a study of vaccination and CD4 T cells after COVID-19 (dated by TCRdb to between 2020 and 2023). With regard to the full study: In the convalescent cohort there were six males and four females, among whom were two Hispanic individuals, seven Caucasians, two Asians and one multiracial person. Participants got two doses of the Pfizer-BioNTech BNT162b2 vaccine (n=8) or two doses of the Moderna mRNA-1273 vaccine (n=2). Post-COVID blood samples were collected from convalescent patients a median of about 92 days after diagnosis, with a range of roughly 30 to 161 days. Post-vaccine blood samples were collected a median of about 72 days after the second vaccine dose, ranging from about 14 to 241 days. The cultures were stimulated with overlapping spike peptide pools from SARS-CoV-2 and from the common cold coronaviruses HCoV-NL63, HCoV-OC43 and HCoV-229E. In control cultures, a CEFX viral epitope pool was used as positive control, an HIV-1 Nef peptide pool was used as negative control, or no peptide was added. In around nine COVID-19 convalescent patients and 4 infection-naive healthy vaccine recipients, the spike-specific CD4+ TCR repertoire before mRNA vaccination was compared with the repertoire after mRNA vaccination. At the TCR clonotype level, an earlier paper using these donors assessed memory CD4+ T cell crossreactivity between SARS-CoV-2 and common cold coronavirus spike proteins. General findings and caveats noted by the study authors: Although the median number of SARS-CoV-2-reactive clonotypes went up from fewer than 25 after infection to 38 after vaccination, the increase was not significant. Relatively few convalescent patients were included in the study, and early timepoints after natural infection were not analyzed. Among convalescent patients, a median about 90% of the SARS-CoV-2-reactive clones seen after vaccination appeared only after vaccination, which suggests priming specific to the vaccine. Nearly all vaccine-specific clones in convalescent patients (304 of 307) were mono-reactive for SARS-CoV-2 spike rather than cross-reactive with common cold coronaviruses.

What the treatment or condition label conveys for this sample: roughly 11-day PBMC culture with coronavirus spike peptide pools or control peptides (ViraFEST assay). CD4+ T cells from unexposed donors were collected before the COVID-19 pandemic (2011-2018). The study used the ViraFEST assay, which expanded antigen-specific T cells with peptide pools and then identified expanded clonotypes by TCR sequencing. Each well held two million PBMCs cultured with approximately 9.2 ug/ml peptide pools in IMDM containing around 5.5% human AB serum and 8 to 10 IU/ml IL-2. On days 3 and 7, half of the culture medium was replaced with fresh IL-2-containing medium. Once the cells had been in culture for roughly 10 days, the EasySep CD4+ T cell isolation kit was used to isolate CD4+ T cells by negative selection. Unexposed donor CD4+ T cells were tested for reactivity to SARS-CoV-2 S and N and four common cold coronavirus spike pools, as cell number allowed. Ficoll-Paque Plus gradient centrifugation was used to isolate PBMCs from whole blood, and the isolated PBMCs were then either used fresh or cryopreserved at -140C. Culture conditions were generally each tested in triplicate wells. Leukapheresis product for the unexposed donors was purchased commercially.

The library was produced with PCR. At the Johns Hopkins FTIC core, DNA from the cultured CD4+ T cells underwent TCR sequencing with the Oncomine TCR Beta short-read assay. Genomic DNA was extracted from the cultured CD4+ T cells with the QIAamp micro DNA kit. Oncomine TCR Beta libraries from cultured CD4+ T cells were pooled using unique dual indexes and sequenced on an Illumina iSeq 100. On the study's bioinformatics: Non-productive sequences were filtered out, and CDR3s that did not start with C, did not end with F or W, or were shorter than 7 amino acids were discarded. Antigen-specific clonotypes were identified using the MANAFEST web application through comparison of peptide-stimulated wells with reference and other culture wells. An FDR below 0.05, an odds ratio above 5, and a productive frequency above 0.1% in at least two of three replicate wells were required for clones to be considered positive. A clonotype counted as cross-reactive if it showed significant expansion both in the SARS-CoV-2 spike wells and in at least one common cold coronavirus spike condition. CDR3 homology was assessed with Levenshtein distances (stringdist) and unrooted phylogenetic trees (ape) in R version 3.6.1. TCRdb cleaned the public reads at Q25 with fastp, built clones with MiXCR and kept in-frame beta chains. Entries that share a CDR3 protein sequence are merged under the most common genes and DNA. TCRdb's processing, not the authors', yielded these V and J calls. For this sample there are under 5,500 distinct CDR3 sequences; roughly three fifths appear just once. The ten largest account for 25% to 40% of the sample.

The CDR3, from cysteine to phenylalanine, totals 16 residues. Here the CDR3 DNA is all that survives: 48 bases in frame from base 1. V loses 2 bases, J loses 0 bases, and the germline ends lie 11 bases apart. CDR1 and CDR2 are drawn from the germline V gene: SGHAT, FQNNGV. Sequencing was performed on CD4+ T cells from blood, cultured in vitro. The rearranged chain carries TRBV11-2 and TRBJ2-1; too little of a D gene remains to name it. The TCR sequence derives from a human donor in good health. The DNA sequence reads TGTGCCAGCAGCTTAATGGCGGCTATCTCCTACAATGAGCAGTTCTTC. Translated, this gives CASSLMAAISYNEQFF.